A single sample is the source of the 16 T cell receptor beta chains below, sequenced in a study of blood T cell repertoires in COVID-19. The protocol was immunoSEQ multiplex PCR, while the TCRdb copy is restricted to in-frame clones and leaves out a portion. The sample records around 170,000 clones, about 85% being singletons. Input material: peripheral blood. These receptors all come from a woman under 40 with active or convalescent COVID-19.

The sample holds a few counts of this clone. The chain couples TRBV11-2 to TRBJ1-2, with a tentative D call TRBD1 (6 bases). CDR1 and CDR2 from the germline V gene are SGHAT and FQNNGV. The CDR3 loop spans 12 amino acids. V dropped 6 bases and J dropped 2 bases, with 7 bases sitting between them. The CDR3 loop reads CASSDRNYGYTF. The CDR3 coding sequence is TGTGCCAGCAGTGACAGGAACTATGGCTACACCTTC.

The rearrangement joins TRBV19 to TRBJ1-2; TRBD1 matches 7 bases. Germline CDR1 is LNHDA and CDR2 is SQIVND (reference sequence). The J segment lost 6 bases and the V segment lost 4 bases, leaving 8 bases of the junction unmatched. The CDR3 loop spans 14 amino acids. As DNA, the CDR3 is TGTGCCAGTAGTAACAGGGGCGCCGTAGATGGCTACACCTTC. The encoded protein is CASSNRGAVDGYTF.

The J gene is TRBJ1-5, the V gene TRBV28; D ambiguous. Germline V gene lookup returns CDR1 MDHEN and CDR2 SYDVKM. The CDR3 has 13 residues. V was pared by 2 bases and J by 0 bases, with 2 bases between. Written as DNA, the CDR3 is TGTGCCAGCAGTTTACGTAGCAATCAGCCCCAGCATTTT. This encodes CASSLRSNQPQHF. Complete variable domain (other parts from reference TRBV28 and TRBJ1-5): DVKVTQSSRYLVKRTGEKVFLECVQDMDHENMFWYRQDPGLGLRLIYFSYDVKMKEKGDIPEGYSVSREKKERFSLILESASTNQTSMYLCASSLRSNQPQHFGDGTRLSIL.

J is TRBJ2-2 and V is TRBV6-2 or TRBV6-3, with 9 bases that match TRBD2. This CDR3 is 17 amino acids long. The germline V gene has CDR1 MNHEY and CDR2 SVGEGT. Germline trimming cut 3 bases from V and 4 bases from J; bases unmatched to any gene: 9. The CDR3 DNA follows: TGTGCCAGCAGTTATCGCGGCGGGAGGGCCGCCACCGGGGAGCTGTTTTTT. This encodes CASSYRGGRAATGELFF.

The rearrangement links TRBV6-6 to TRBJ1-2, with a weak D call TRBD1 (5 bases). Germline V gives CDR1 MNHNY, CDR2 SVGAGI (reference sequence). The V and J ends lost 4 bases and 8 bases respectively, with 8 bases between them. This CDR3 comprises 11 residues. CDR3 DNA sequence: TGTGCCAGCAGTTCAGGGTACGGCTACACCTTC. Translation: CASSSGYGYTF.

The chain's CDR3 is CASRGTGGNSPLHF. The CDR3 DNA reads TGCGCCAGCAGAGGGACAGGTGGGAATTCACCCCTCCACTTT. The genes are TRBV10-2 and TRBJ1-6; TRBD1 matches 8 bases. V lost 6 bases to trimming and J lost 7 bases; unmatched junction nucleotides: 5. Germline CDR1 WSHSY, CDR2 SAAADI. This CDR3 contains 14 residues.

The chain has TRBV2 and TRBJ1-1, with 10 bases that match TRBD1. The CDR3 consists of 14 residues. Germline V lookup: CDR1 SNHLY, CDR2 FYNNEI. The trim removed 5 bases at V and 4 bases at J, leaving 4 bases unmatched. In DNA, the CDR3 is TGTGCCAGCAGTAAGGACAGGGGGGTCACTGAAGCTTTCTTT. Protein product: CASSKDRGVTEAFF.

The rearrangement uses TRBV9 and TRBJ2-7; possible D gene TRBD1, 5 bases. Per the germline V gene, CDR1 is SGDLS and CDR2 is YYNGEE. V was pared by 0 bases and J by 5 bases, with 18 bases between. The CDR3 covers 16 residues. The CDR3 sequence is CASSVALGRATDEQYF. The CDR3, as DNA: TGTGCCAGCAGCGTAGCTTTGGGCAGGGCCACGGACGAGCAGTACTTC.

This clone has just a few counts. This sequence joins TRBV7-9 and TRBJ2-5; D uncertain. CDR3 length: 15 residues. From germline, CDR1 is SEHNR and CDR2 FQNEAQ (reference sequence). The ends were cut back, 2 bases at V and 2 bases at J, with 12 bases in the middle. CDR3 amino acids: CASSLPRLRQETQYF. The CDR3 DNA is TGTGCCAGCAGCTTACCCCGACTGAGACAAGAGACCCAGTACTTC.

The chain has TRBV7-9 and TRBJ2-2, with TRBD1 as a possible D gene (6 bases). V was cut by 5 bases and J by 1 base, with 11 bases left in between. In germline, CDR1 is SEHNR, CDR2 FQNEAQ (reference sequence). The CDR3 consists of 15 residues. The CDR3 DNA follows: TGTGCCAGCAGCCCCGGGACACTGAACACCGGGGAGCTGTTTTTT. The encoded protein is CASSPGTLNTGELFF.

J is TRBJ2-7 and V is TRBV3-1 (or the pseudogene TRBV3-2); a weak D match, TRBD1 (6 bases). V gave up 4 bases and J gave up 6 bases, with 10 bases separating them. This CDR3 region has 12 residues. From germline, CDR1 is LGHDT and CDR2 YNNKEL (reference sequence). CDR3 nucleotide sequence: TGTGCCAGCAGCCGTGGGGGCGGCGAGCAGTACTTC. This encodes CASSRGGGEQYF.

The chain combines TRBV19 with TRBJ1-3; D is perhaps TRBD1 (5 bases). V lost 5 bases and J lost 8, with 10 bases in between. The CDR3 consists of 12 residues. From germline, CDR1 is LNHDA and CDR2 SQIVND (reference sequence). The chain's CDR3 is CASSPGADTIYF. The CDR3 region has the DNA TGTGCCAGTAGTCCTGGGGCGGACACCATATATTTT.

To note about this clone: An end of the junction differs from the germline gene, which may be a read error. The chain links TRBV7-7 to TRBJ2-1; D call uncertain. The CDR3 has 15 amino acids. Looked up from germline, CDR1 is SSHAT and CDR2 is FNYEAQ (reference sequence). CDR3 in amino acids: CASSRDVAIYNEQFF. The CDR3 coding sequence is TGTGCTAGCAGCCGAGACGTAGCCATATACAATGAGCAGTTCTTC. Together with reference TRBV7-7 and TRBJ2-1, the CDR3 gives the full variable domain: GAGVSQSPRYKVTKRGQDVTLRCDPISSHATLYWYQQALGQGPEFLTYFNYEAQPDKSGLPSDRFSAERPEGSISTLTIQRTEQRDSAMYRCASSRDVAIYNEQFFGPGTRLTVL.

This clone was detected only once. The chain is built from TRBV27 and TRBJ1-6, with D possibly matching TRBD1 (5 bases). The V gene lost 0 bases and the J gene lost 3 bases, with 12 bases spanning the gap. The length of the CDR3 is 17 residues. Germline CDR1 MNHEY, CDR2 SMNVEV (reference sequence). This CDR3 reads CASSLSGGAGYNSPLHF. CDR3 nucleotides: TGTGCCAGCAGTTTATCGGGGGGTGCCGGCTATAATTCACCCCTCCACTTT.

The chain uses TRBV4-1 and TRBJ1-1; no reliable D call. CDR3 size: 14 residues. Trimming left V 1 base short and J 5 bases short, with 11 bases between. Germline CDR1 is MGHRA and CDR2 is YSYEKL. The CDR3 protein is CASSQGPGVTEAFF. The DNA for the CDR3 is TGCGCCAGCAGCCAAGGACCGGGAGTTACTGAAGCTTTCTTT.

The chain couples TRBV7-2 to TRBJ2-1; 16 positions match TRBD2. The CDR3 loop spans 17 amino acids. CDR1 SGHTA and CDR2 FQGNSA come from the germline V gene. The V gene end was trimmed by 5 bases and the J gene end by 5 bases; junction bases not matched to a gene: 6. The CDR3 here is CASSAGLAGGVHNEQFF. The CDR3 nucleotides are TGTGCCAGCAGCGCGGGACTAGCGGGGGGGGTTCACAATGAGCAGTTCTTC.